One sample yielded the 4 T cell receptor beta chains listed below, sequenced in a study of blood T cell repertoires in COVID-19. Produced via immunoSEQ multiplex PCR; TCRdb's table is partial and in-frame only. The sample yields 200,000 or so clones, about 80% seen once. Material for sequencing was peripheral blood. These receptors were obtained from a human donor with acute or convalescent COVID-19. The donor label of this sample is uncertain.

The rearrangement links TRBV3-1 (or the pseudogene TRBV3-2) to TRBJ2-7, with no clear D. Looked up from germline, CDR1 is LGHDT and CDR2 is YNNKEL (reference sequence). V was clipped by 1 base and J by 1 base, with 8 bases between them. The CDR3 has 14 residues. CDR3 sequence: CASSQVTGSYEQYF. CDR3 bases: TGTGCCAGCAGCCAAGTAACCGGTTCCTACGAGCAGTACTTC.

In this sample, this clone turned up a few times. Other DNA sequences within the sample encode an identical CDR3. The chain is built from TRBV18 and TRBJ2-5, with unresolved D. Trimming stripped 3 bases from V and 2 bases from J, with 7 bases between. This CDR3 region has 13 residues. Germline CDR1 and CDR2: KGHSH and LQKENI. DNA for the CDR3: TGTGCCAGCTCACCGCGACAACAAGAGACCCAGTACTTC. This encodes CASSPRQQETQYF.

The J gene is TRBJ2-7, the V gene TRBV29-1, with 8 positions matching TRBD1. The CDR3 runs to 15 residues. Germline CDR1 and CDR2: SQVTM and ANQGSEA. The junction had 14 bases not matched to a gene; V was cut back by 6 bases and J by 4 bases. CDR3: CSVRTSGTGPYEQYF. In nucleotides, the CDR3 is TGCAGCGTCCGAACATCCGGGACAGGACCGTACGAGCAGTACTTC.

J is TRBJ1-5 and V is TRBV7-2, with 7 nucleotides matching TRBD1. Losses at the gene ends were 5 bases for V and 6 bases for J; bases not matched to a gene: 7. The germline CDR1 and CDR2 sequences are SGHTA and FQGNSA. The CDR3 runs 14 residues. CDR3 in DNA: TGTGCCAGCAGCATCCGACAGGGAGGTCAGCCCCAGCATTTT. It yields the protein CASSIRQGGQPQHF.